This T cell receptor (beta chain) was retrieved from a study of T cell clonotyping in hematopoietic cell transplantation. Method: immunoSEQ multiplex PCR; TCRdb's copy keeps in-frame clones and lacks some. The table has 4,600 or so clones, about three quarters seen once. V lost 4 bases to trimming and J lost 0 bases; unmatched junction nucleotides: 2. The CDR3 has 15 residues. Per the germline V gene, CDR1 is SGHAT and CDR2 is FQDESV (reference sequence). Blood collection times were about day -28 and days 30, 100, 180 posttransplant. Findings and caveats of the study: Pathologically expanded recipient clonotypes increased progressively from day 30 to day 180 as diversity fell. At the given depth, recipient repertoires were over 95% de novo clonotypes. Without cell sorting, CD4 versus CD8 contributions remain unresolved.

With regard to this clone: Its antigen is unknown.

The source is a female patient aged 50 to 60 who had an allogeneic stem cell transplant from an unrelated donor, so the T cells may come from the graft donor. Some clones in this sample may be carry-over from other donors' samples. This chain uses TRBV11-1 with TRBJ2-2, with TRBD2 identical over 7 bases. Sequenced here: peripheral blood mononuclear cells, sampled 100 days after allogeneic stem cell transplant. CDR3 residues: CASSSLAANTGELFF. DNA for the CDR3: TGTGCCAGCAGCTCCCTAGCGGCGAACACCGGGGAGCTGTTTTTT.